Each of the 17 T cell receptor beta chains below was sequenced from the same sample in a study of Graves' ophthalmopathy and Graves' hyperthyroidism. RNA transcripts served as template for amplifying TCR beta CDR3 sequences. The authors performed first-round RT-PCR with HTBI primers and then a second-round multiplex PCR. TCRdb recomputed calls from the multiplex PCR reads with MiXCR, one row per CDR3 protein. This table has 400,000 to 450,000 distinct CDR3 sequences, under 25% appearing once. Sequencing input: peripheral blood. All receptors come from a woman in her late teens or twenties with stable Graves' hyperthyroidism.

This clonotype was seen ten or more times. J is TRBJ1-5 and V is TRBV7-2; D gene unclear. Trimming took off 5 bases at V and 0 bases at J, with 11 bases between the two ends. CDR3 length: 15 residues. Germline assignment: CDR1 SGHTA and CDR2 FQGNSA. The CDR3 DNA reads TGTGCCAGCAGCACCACAGATTATAGCAATCAGCCCCAGCATTTT. Protein: CASSTTDYSNQPQHF.

The V and J genes are TRBV6-2 or TRBV6-3 and TRBJ1-2; 9 nucleotides align to TRBD1. The CDR3 is 15 amino acids. The germline CDR1 and CDR2 sequences are MNHEY and SVGEGT. The V gene end was trimmed by 6 bases and the J gene end by 4 bases; junction bases not matched to a gene: 9. The CDR3 region is CASRIQGQGFYGYTF. The CDR3 DNA follows: TGTGCCAGCAGGATACAGGGACAGGGCTTCTATGGCTACACCTTC.

This clonotype was seen at least ten times. The chain joins TRBV6-5 to TRBJ2-7, with D possibly TRBD1 on 5 matching bases. The ends were cut back, 7 bases at V and 1 base at J, with 17 bases in the middle. The CDR3 sequence is 15 residues long. Germline CDR1 MNHEY, CDR2 SVGAGI. The CDR3 sequence: CASITIDSTSYEQYF. DNA for the CDR3: TGTGCCAGCATTACAATAGACAGTACGTCCTACGAGCAGTACTTC.

This clonotype showed up many times. V gene TRBV29-1 combines with J gene TRBJ1-1; D is unclear. The V gene lost 1 base and the J gene lost 4 bases, with 7 bases spanning the gap. The CDR3 sequence is 12 residues long. The germline CDR1 and CDR2 sequences are SQVTM and ANQGSEA. For the CDR3, the DNA is TGCAGCGTTGAAGGGGCCGTCACTGAAGCTTTCTTT. Its protein is CSVEGAVTEAFF.

This clonotype was detected ten times or more. The gene calls are TRBV4-3 and TRBJ2-7; 8 bases map to TRBD1. From germline, CDR1 is LGHNA and CDR2 YSLEER. J gave up 1 base and V 2 bases, and 4 bases lay outside the gene matches. The CDR3 spans 15 residues. CDR3: CASSQQRTGSYEQYF. As DNA, the CDR3 is TGCGCCAGCAGCCAACAACGGACAGGGTCCTACGAGCAGTACTTC.

This clonotype was seen at least ten times. This chain joins TRBV5-1 and TRBJ2-7, with D maybe TRBD2 (7 bases). The CDR3 contains 16 residues. V was cut by 0 bases and J by 2 bases, with 15 bases left in between. Germline V gene sequence: CDR1 SGHRS, CDR2 YFSETQ. The CDR3 DNA reads TGCGCCAGCAGCTTGGCCCCGGTGGGGGGGCCCTACGAGCAGTACTTC. This encodes CASSLAPVGGPYEQYF.

J is TRBJ2-7 and V is TRBV7-9, with 7 positions matching TRBD1. The length of the CDR3 is 15 residues. Germline loops: CDR1 SEHNR, CDR2 FQNEAQ (reference sequence). J gave up 6 bases and V 5 bases, and 13 bases lay outside the gene matches. CDR3 in amino acids: CASSPRDSKRVEQYF. CDR3 nucleotides: TGTGCCAGCAGCCCCCGGGACAGTAAGAGGGTCGAGCAGTACTTC.

This clonotype was seen at least ten times. CDR3 protein: CATSKKGGTGANVLTF. CDR3 DNA sequence: TGCGCCACTTCCAAGAAGGGGGGAACTGGGGCCAACGTCCTGACTTTC. The genes are TRBV10-2 and TRBJ2-6; D may be TRBD1 or TRBD2 (6 bases each). V shed 10 bases and J shed 2 bases, with 18 bases lying between them. Germline CDR1 WSHSY, CDR2 SAAADI. The CDR3 contains 16 residues.

Many counts were recorded for this clonotype. The chain recombines TRBV7-2 with TRBJ2-2; TRBD2 is a possible D gene (5 bases). The CDR3 sequence is 15 residues long. Trimming cost V 5 bases and J 2 bases, with 12 bases left between them. Germline loops: CDR1 SGHTA, CDR2 FQGNSA. CDR3 DNA: TGTGCCAGCAGCACCGACTACCTTAACACCGGGGAGCTGTTTTTT. Translating it yields CASSTDYLNTGELFF.

Details on this clonotype: Because the CDR3 is missing its conserved closing phenylalanine or tryptophan, this is likely a read error. No DNA is shown, since the ends of the CDR3 on it are uncertain; the CDR3 is the one TCRdb lists. The chain employs TRBV7-2 and TRBJ1-2. Including both end residues, the CDR3 is 13 amino acids long. Per germline, CDR1 SGHTA and CDR2 FQGNSA. This CDR3 is CASRRTFDYGYRV.

The chain couples TRBV11-3 to TRBJ2-4; 8 bases are shared with TRBD1. Per the germline V gene, CDR1 is SGHNT and CDR2 is YENEEA. The CDR3 contains 13 residues. V lost 4 bases, J lost 9 bases, and 5 bases stayed unmatched. The CDR3 region is CASSSGQAGIQYF. CDR3 DNA: TGTGCCAGCAGCTCGGGACAGGCAGGCATTCAGTACTTC.

This clonotype has at least ten counts. The V call is TRBV20-1, the J call TRBJ2-7; no definite D call. Germline-derived CDR1 and CDR2 are DFQATT and SNEGSKA (reference sequence). The CDR3 is 14 residues long. V lost 5 bases and J 3 bases, leaving 17 bases between the germline ends. The CDR3 reads CSAPFGQLGYEQYF. The DNA of the CDR3 is TGCAGTGCTCCTTTCGGGCAGCTAGGCTACGAGCAGTACTTC.

V usage is TRBV19 and J usage is TRBJ1-1; perhaps TRBD1 as D (5 bases). This CDR3 spans 14 amino acids. Trimming shortened V by 7 bases and J by 3 bases, and 15 bases separated the two germline ends. From germline, CDR1 is LNHDA and CDR2 SQIVND (reference sequence). The CDR3 is CASIPGRMDTEAFF. The DNA for the CDR3 is TGTGCCAGTATTCCGGGGCGGATGGACACTGAAGCTTTCTTT.

This clonotype has at least ten counts. This chain links TRBV11-2 with TRBJ2-2, with 14 bases lining up with TRBD2. Trimming cost V 5 bases and J 5 bases; bases outside gene matches: 4. Germline V gene data show CDR1 as SGHAT and CDR2 as FQNNGV. CDR3 length: 16 residues. Here the CDR3 reads CASSRGTSGRTGELFF. The CDR3 nucleotides read TGTGCCAGCAGCCGAGGGACTAGCGGGAGAACCGGGGAGCTGTTTTTT.

This clonotype came up many times. The rearrangement uses TRBV20-1 and TRBJ2-5, with 8 bases identical to TRBD1. V shed 5 bases, J shed 1 base, and the junction held 3 bases outside the gene matches. The V gene's germline CDR1 is DFQATT and CDR2 SNEGSKA (reference sequence). The CDR3 has 13 residues. The CDR3 DNA is TGCAGTGCTGGTGGACAGGGCCAAGAGACCCAGTACTTC. Translation gives CSAGGQGQETQYF.

This chain joins TRBV7-9 and TRBJ2-7, with D unresolved. Germline CDR1 and CDR2: SEHNR and FQNEAQ (reference sequence). This CDR3 has 14 residues. With 3 bases removed from V and 6 bases from J, the gap between germline ends came to 15 bases. The CDR3 DNA sequence: TGTGCCAGCAGCTTCGGCGGATCCTTCTTCGAGCAGTACTTC. It translates to CASSFGGSFFEQYF.

This clonotype has more than one count but fewer than ten. The rearrangement uses TRBV10-3 and TRBJ2-1; maybe TRBD2 (6 bases). This CDR3 comprises 13 residues. The germline V gene encodes CDR1 ENHRY and CDR2 SYGVKD. V was shortened by 4 bases and J by 9 bases, with 13 bases between the two germline ends. The CDR3 DNA sequence: TGTGCCATCAGTGTTGCACTAGCTCTTGAGCAGTTCTTC. Translated, it gives CAISVALALEQFF.